The source of this T cell receptor beta chain is a study of T cells after yellow fever vaccination. This clonotype was picked up many times. Its cognate antigen is unknown. Losses at the gene ends were 5 bases for V and 6 bases for J; bases not matched to a gene: 3. Germline CDR1 is LGHNA and CDR2 is YSLEER. CDR3 length equals 15 residues. TCRdb re-called the 5' RACE reads with MiXCR, one entry per CDR3 protein. The sample shows 90,000 to 130,000 distinct CDR3 sequences, 8% to 9.5% of them seen only once. Study-level points and caveats: A weaker secondary response peaked on day 5, the primary on day 15.

This rearrangement joins TRBV4-3 to TRBJ2-1, with 14 bases matching TRBD2. The input for sequencing was CD8+ T cells sorted from PBMCs, taken 45 days after the yellow fever booster vaccination. This clonotype was obtained from a man aged 30 to 45 who received the YFV17D yellow fever vaccine. The CDR3 DNA is TGCGCCAGCAGCGCGGGACTAGCGGGAGCCAATGAGCAGTTCTTC. Translated: CASSAGLAGANEQFF.